These 14 T cell receptor beta chains were sequenced from one sample in a study of T-cell memory formation after mild COVID-19. A single record per CDR3 protein comes from TCRdb applying MiXCR to the 5' RACE reads. The sample records 350,000 or so distinct CDR3 sequences, 10% to 15% being singletons. The material sequenced was PBMCs or a T cell subset sorted from them (not recorded which). The receptors here all came from a man younger than 35 who had mild COVID-19 (a few samples of this study predate the infection). Cell type and time point are not known.

There are many counts of this clonotype. V usage is TRBV18 and J usage is TRBJ1-1; TRBD1 agrees at 7 bases. The junction had 5 bases not matched to a gene; V was cut back by 1 base and J by 0 bases. The length of the CDR3 is 16 residues. Germline V lookup: CDR1 KGHSH, CDR2 LQKENI. CDR3 loop: CASSPRQGELNTEAFF. The CDR3 nucleotides are TGTGCCAGCTCACCACGGCAGGGGGAACTGAACACTGAAGCTTTCTTT. Filled out from reference TRBV18 and TRBJ1-1, the complete variable domain reads NAGVMQNPRHLVRRRGQEARLRCSPMKGHSHVYWYRQLPEEGLKFMVYLQKENIIDESGMPKERFSAEFPKEGPSILRIQQVVRGDSAAYFCASSPRQGELNTEAFFGQGTRLTVV.

This clonotype appeared a few times. The chain uses TRBV7-2 and TRBJ1-5, with D uncertain. Trimming cost V 5 bases and J 6 bases, with 11 bases left between them. The CDR3 covers 13 residues. CDR1 is SGHTA and CDR2 is FQGNSA in the germline V gene. This CDR3 is CASSLVFRQPQHF. As DNA, the CDR3 is TGTGCCAGCAGCCTCGTCTTTCGTCAGCCCCAGCATTTT.

This clonotype was seen a few times. The chain couples TRBV9 to TRBJ2-7; no reliable D call. The CDR3 contains 12 residues. Per the germline V gene, CDR1 is SGDLS and CDR2 is YYNGEE. V lost 3 bases and J 3 bases, leaving 7 bases between the germline ends. The CDR3 sequence is CASSANGYEQYF. The CDR3 region has the DNA TGTGCCAGCAGCGCGAACGGCTACGAGCAGTACTTC.

This sequence joins TRBV6-1 and TRBJ2-4; 11 bases align to TRBD1. CDR3 length: 17 amino acids. Trimming at V came to 4 bases and at J to 8 bases, leaving 13 bases not matched to a gene. The germline CDR1 and CDR2 sequences are MNHNS and SASEGT. For the CDR3, the DNA is TGTGCCAGCAGTGGACGTCGAGGACAGGGGGCGCTTGACATTCAGTACTTC. Translating it yields CASSGRRGQGALDIQYF.

In nucleotides, the CDR3 is TGTGCCAGCAGCTTAGTCGCCCTCGGCGGGGGGGCCACCGAGCAGTACGTC. Translating it yields CASSLVALGGGATEQYV. The chain employs TRBV7-2 and TRBJ2-7; 9 bases map to TRBD2. The germline V gene encodes CDR1 SGHTA and CDR2 FQGNSA. This CDR3 region has 17 residues. V lost 1 base and J lost 6; bases outside the gene matches: 13.

This clonotype came up a few times. The chain is built from TRBV7-9 and TRBJ2-7; D is perhaps TRBD2 (6 bases). The germline CDR1 and CDR2 sequences are SEHNR and FQNEAQ (reference sequence). The CDR3 contains 14 residues. V shed 8 bases and J shed 2 bases, with 16 bases lying between them. The CDR3 region is CASGTREMAYEQYF. The CDR3 coding sequence is TGTGCCAGCGGGACTCGGGAGATGGCCTACGAGCAGTACTTC.

The V call is TRBV20-1, the J call TRBJ2-7, with a possible D match to TRBD2 (5 bases). Trimming cost V 3 bases and J 2 bases, with 11 bases left between them. Germline-derived CDR1 and CDR2 are DFQATT and SNEGSKA (reference sequence). The CDR3 loop spans 13 amino acids. CDR3 loop: CSAREPGAYEQYF. The DNA for the CDR3 is TGCAGTGCTAGGGAGCCCGGGGCCTACGAGCAGTACTTC.

The rearrangement links TRBV6-5 to TRBJ2-7; D may match TRBD1 or TRBD2 (5 bases each). CDR3 size: 15 residues. Per germline, CDR1 MNHEY and CDR2 SVGAGI. The V end lost 6 bases, the J end lost 2 bases, and 17 bases lay between the germline ends. The DNA of the CDR3 is TGTGCCAGCAGCCGGGACCCTCGGTACCCCTACGAGCAGTACGTC. This sequence encodes CASSRDPRYPYEQYV.

This clonotype was seen a few times. V usage is TRBV6-2 or TRBV6-3 and J usage is TRBJ2-2; perhaps D is TRBD1 or TRBD2 (6 bases each). The length of the CDR3 is 17 residues. Germline CDR1 and CDR2: MNHEY and SVGEGT. V was clipped by 2 bases and J by 4 bases, with 17 bases between them. The CDR3 protein is CASSYEGSGAGTGELFF. The CDR3 nucleotides read TGTGCCAGCAGTTACGAGGGTTCGGGGGCCGGCACCGGGGAGCTGTTTTTT.

This clonotype was seen only a few times. The genes are TRBV12-3 or TRBV12-4 and TRBJ1-3, with D hard to call. V was cut by 6 bases and J by 0 bases, with 12 bases left in between. The CDR3 runs 15 residues. The CDR3 reads CASSVDGRSGNTIYF. CDR3 nucleotide sequence: TGTGCCAGCAGCGTGGACGGACGCTCTGGAAACACCATATATTTT.

V usage is TRBV28 and J usage is TRBJ1-3, with D uncertain. Looked up from germline, CDR1 is MDHEN and CDR2 is SYDVKM. Trimming took 5 bases from V and 4 from J, leaving 9 bases between them. This CDR3 is built from 13 residues. The chain's CDR3 is CASSNLGGNTIYF. CDR3 nucleotide sequence: TGTGCCAGCAGTAACTTGGGGGGAAACACCATATATTTT. The complete variable domain, with remaining parts taken from reference TRBV28 and TRBJ1-3, reads DVKVTQSSRYLVKRTGEKVFLECVQDMDHENMFWYRQDPGLGLRLIYFSYDVKMKEKGDIPEGYSVSREKKERFSLILESASTNQTSMYLCASSNLGGNTIYFGEGSWLTVV.

In its sample, this clonotype was seen many times. The J gene is TRBJ2-2, the V gene TRBV4-2; D gene ambiguous. This CDR3 has 17 residues. Germline values: CDR1 LGHNA, CDR2 YNFKEQ. Trimming left V 3 bases short and J 4 bases short, with 18 bases between. CDR3 in DNA: TGTGCCAGCAGCCATTCGCCGTGGGTCTCCCCCACCGGGGAGCTGTTTTTT. Amino acid sequence: CASSHSPWVSPTGELFF.

This clonotype was found a few times. This chain connects TRBV29-1 to TRBJ2-3, with D possibly TRBD2 on 5 matching bases. Trimming stripped 0 bases from V and 6 bases from J, with 13 bases between. Looked up from germline, CDR1 is SQVTM and CDR2 is ANQGSEA. CDR3 length: 14 amino acids. CDR3 nucleotide sequence: TGCAGCGTTGAAGATCGGCTAGCCGGTGATACGCAGTATTTT. It specifies CSVEDRLAGDTQYF.

The table lists this clonotype with a few counts. The chain is built from TRBV12-3 or TRBV12-4 and TRBJ2-7; 8 bases fit TRBD1. The CDR3 runs 13 residues. Germline trimming cut 4 bases from V and 4 bases from J; bases unmatched to any gene: 3. CDR3 coding DNA: TGTGCCAGCAGTTCGGACAGGGAGTACGAGCAGTACTTC. This encodes CASSSDREYEQYF.